These 18 T cell receptor beta chains were all obtained from the same sample, sequenced in a study of OX40 agonist ivuxolimab in advanced cancers. Profiling relied on immunoSEQ multiplex PCR, and the TCRdb table lists in-frame clones only, not all of them. The repertoire includes tens of thousands of clones, around 83% of them detected once, and about 20% sits in the top ten. Sequencing was performed on CD4+ or CD8+ T cells sorted from blood, taken in a trial of the OX40 agonist ivuxolimab. All receptors derive from an adult with an advanced solid tumor such as melanoma, head and neck, liver or kidney cancer.

The genes are TRBV4-3 and TRBJ2-7, with 9 positions matching TRBD1. The J segment lost 3 bases and the V segment lost 0 bases, leaving 3 bases of the junction unmatched. CDR3 size: 15 residues. Germline V CDR1 and CDR2: LGHNA, YSLEER. The CDR3 sequence is CASSQEPGQGYEQYF. CDR3 DNA: TGCGCCAGCAGCCAAGAACCGGGACAGGGCTACGAGCAGTACTTC.

The rearrangement joins TRBV5-4 to TRBJ2-2; D could derive from TRBD1 or TRBD2 (5 bases each). Deletions cut 3 bases from V and 3 bases from J, with 12 bases between. CDR1 is SGHNT and CDR2 is YYREEE in the germline V gene (reference sequence). The CDR3 consists of 15 residues. CDR3 DNA sequence: TGTGCCAGCAGCTGGGGCTCAGCGGACACCGGGGAGCTGTTTTTT. Protein sequence: CASSWGSADTGELFF.

The genes are TRBV2 and TRBJ1-4; no clear D. CDR3 size: 14 residues. V shed 4 bases and J shed 8 bases, with 14 bases lying between them. The V gene's germline CDR1 is SNHLY and CDR2 FYNNEI. CDR3 in amino acids: CASSGSVGREKLFF. CDR3 nucleotides: TGTGCCAGCAGTGGTTCTGTTGGGCGCGAAAAACTGTTTTTT.

The V and J genes are TRBV5-1 and TRBJ2-1; D is undetermined. V was cut by 0 bases and J by 4 bases, with 5 bases left in between. The CDR3 length is 13 residues. CDR1 SGHRS and CDR2 YFSETQ come from the germline V gene. Here the CDR3 reads CASSLDGYNEQFF. The CDR3 bases are TGCGCCAGCAGCTTGGACGGATACAATGAGCAGTTCTTC.

V is TRBV7-9 and J is TRBJ2-7; possibly TRBD1 for D (6 bases). CDR1 is SEHNR, CDR2 FQNEAQ, per germline (reference sequence). Trimming shortened V by 2 bases and J by 3 bases, and 11 bases separated the two germline ends. The CDR3 runs 14 residues. CDR3 sequence: CASSLKGQIYEQYF. The CDR3 DNA reads TGTGCCAGCAGCTTAAAGGGACAAATCTACGAGCAGTACTTC.

CDR3 coding DNA: TGTGCCAGCAGCCAAAACCCCATGGACAGGGAGATCTATGGCTACACCTTC. It yields the protein CASSQNPMDREIYGYTF. The rearrangement joins TRBV9 to TRBJ1-2; 8 bases map to TRBD1. J lost 4 bases, V lost 4 bases, and 15 bases had no gene match. This CDR3 is built from 17 residues. Germline-derived CDR1 and CDR2 are SGDLS and YYNGEE.

The V call is TRBV7-8, the J call TRBJ2-7; 8 bases match TRBD2. The CDR3 has 14 residues. The V gene's germline CDR1 is SGHVS and CDR2 FQNEAQ. V was clipped by 2 bases and J by 4 bases; unmatched bases: 4. The CDR3 reads CASSLRGTRYEQYF. CDR3 in DNA: TGTGCCAGCAGCTTAAGGGGGACTAGGTACGAGCAGTACTTC.

The rearrangement links TRBV6-1 to TRBJ2-2, with a tentative D call TRBD2 (5 bases). The CDR3 has 15 amino acids. V was trimmed by 3 bases and J by 6 bases, leaving 14 bases between them. CDR1 is MNHNS and CDR2 is SASEGT in the germline V gene. The chain's CDR3 is CASSDLERRAGELFF. The DNA for the CDR3 is TGTGCCAGCAGTGATCTGGAGAGGCGGGCCGGGGAGCTGTTTTTT.

The chain employs TRBV15 and TRBJ2-1; no definite D call. From germline, CDR1 is LNHNV and CDR2 YYDKDF (reference sequence). The CDR3 covers 16 residues. The V end was cut by 2 bases, the J end by 7 bases, with 18 bases between. The CDR3, as DNA: TGTGCCACCAGCAGACCTGGGATGTTCACTGGGAATGAGCAGTTCTTC. It specifies CATSRPGMFTGNEQFF.

The V call is TRBV15, the J call TRBJ2-1; 7 bases line up with TRBD2. The CDR3 length is 11 residues. Germline V gene data show CDR1 as LNHNV and CDR2 as YYDKDF (reference sequence). Unmatched junction bases numbered 7, after V lost 8 bases and J lost 12 bases. This chain's CDR3 is CATPGGGWQFF. As DNA, the CDR3 is TGTGCCACCCCCGGCGGGGGATGGCAGTTCTTC.

This clone appeared a single time. The rearrangement joins TRBV4-1 to TRBJ2-5; 7 bases match TRBD1. The CDR3 runs to 16 residues. Germline trimming cut 1 base from V and 5 bases from J; bases unmatched to any gene: 10. The germline V gene has CDR1 MGHRA and CDR2 YSYEKL. In DNA, the CDR3 is TGCGCCAGCAGCCAAGTGGCGGCAGGGGGTGTGGAGACCCAGTACTTC. Translated: CASSQVAAGGVETQYF.

V and J are TRBV12-5 and TRBJ1-5, with D perhaps matching TRBD1 (5 bases). Germline V gives CDR1 LGHNT, CDR2 FRNRAP. The CDR3 loop spans 14 amino acids. Trimming shortened V by 4 bases and J by 5 bases, and 12 bases separated the two germline ends. CDR3 in DNA: TGTGCTAGTGGTTGGGGGACCGGGGATCAGCCCCAGCATTTT. Protein sequence: CASGWGTGDQPQHF. The variable domain in full, with the rest retrieved from reference TRBV12-5 and TRBJ1-5, is DARVTQTPRHKVTEMGQEVTMRCQPILGHNTVFWYRQTMMQGLELLAYFRNRAPLDDSGMPKDRFSAEMPDATLATLKIQPSEPRDSAVYFCASGWGTGDQPQHFGDGTRLSIL.

The chain recombines TRBV7-8 with TRBJ1-2; unclear D gene. Between the trimmed V and J ends, which lost 6 bases and 5 bases, there was a span of 22 bases. This CDR3 is 16 amino acids long. Germline V CDR1 and CDR2: SGHVS, FQNEAQ. This chain's CDR3 is CASSPGPVPGGYGYTF. The CDR3 nucleotides read TGTGCCAGCAGTCCTGGCCCGGTCCCGGGAGGGTATGGCTACACCTTC.

The chain recombines TRBV7-4 with TRBJ1-5; 8 bases fit TRBD1. The junction had 4 bases not matched to a gene; V was cut back by 2 bases and J by 1 base. The CDR3 covers 16 residues. Germline V lookup: CDR1 SGHVT, CDR2 SQSDAQ. In DNA form, the CDR3 reads TGTGCCAGCAGCTTAAGGACAGGGCCAAGCAATCAGCCCCAGCATTTT. It specifies CASSLRTGPSNQPQHF.

In its sample, this clone was seen once. The CDR3 region is CASSIAVTYNEQFF. DNA of the CDR3: TGTGCCAGCAGTATAGCAGTTACCTACAATGAGCAGTTCTTC. V gene TRBV27 combines with J gene TRBJ2-1; D gene uncertain. CDR3 length equals 14 residues. Germline loops: CDR1 MNHEY, CDR2 SMNVEV (reference sequence). The V end was cut by 5 bases, the J end by 2 bases, with 10 bases between.

The rearrangement links TRBV7-6 to TRBJ1-3, with 8 bases lining up with TRBD1. The CDR3 is 16 residues long. The V and J ends lost 7 bases and 2 bases, in that order; junction bases with no gene match: 10. Germline values: CDR1 SGHVS, CDR2 FNYEAQ. The CDR3, as DNA: TGTGCCAGCACCGCAGGGGGCGCGGAACCTGGAAACACCATATATTTT. Protein sequence: CASTAGGAEPGNTIYF.

The CDR3 sequence is CASSEEGLARYEQYF. In DNA, the CDR3 is TGTGCCAGCAGTGAAGAAGGGCTAGCGAGGTACGAGCAGTACTTC. The chain has TRBV2 and TRBJ2-7; tentative D call: TRBD2 (6 bases). Between the trimmed V and J ends, which lost 1 base and 4 bases, there was a span of 14 bases. The CDR3 is made up of 15 amino acids. CDR1 is SNHLY and CDR2 is FYNNEI in the germline V gene. Full variable domain (outside the CDR3, taken from reference TRBV2 and TRBJ2-7): EPEVTQTPSHQVTQMGQEVILRCVPISNHLYFYWYRQILGQKVEFLVSFYNNEISEKSEIFDDQFSVERPDGSNFTLKIRSTKLEDSAMYFCASSEEGLARYEQYFGPGTRLTVT.

The chain employs TRBV9 and TRBJ2-1; no clear D. V was shortened by 0 bases and J by 0 bases, with 7 bases between the two germline ends. Germline assignment: CDR1 SGDLS and CDR2 YYNGEE. The CDR3 consists of 15 residues. The CDR3: CASSVDSGSYNEQFF. In nucleotides, the CDR3 is TGTGCCAGCAGCGTAGATTCGGGCTCCTACAATGAGCAGTTCTTC.